One and the same sample provided the 5 T cell receptor beta chains below, sequenced in a study of blood T cell repertoires in COVID-19. Method: immunoSEQ multiplex PCR; TCRdb's copy keeps in-frame clones and lacks some. Among a few hundred thousand clones listed, approximately 89% were seen once. Sequencing was performed on PBMCs or T cells enriched from blood (not recorded which). The receptors were sampled from a woman between 40 and 50 years old who had been exposed to COVID-19.

The V gene is TRBV11-2, the J gene TRBJ2-5; 9 bases fit TRBD2. After removal of 5 bases from V and 5 bases from J, the junction contained 9 bases not matched to a gene. This CDR3 spans 15 amino acids. Germline CDR1 SGHAT, CDR2 FQNNGV. DNA for the CDR3: TGTGCCAGCAGCCCTCGGGCTAGCGGGGCCGAGACCCAGTACTTC. Its protein is CASSPRASGAETQYF.

The chain recombines TRBV28 with TRBJ2-3; TRBD1 aligns across 10 bases. CDR3 length: 16 amino acids. Losses at the gene ends were 6 bases for V and 6 bases for J; bases not matched to a gene: 12. CDR1 is MDHEN and CDR2 is SYDVKM in the germline V gene. The CDR3 sequence is CASSPDRGRFSDTQYF. The CDR3 coding sequence is TGTGCCAGCAGCCCCGACAGGGGGCGGTTTTCTGATACGCAGTATTTT. The full variable domain, completed using reference TRBV28 and TRBJ2-3, is DVKVTQSSRYLVKRTGEKVFLECVQDMDHENMFWYRQDPGLGLRLIYFSYDVKMKEKGDIPEGYSVSREKKERFSLILESASTNQTSMYLCASSPDRGRFSDTQYFGPGTRLTVL.

V gene TRBV5-4 combines with J gene TRBJ2-1, with a tentative D call TRBD1 (7 bases). Per germline, CDR1 SGHNT and CDR2 YYREEE (reference sequence). With 3 bases removed from V and 4 bases from J, the gap between germline ends came to 20 bases. This CDR3 contains 17 residues. The CDR3 coding sequence is TGTGCCAGCAGCTCCGGTGGCGGGACAGCAGCTTACAATGAGCAGTTCTTC. This sequence encodes CASSSGGGTAAYNEQFF.

This clone was seen a single time. V gene TRBV30 combines with J gene TRBJ1-6; no reliable D call. V lost 3 bases, J lost 5 bases, and 17 bases lay in between. The germline CDR1 and CDR2 sequences are GTSNPN and SVGIG (reference sequence). The CDR3 spans 16 residues. This chain's CDR3 is CAWSRIRVSDNSPLHF. The CDR3 DNA sequence: TGTGCCTGGAGCCGTATCCGGGTGTCCGATAATTCACCCCTCCACTTT.

The V gene is TRBV4-1, the J gene TRBJ2-2, with a weak D call TRBD2 (6 bases). Germline V gives CDR1 MGHRA, CDR2 YSYEKL. The CDR3 totals 18 residues. V was shortened by 1 base and J by 1 base, with 16 bases between the two germline ends. In nucleotides, the CDR3 is TGCGCCAGCAGCCAAGGAATGTGGACTACTCAGAACACCGGGGAGCTGTTTTTT. It is translated as CASSQGMWTTQNTGELFF.